The 13 T cell receptor beta chains given below trace back to one sample, sequenced in a study of cytomegalovirus exposure and HLA in healthy donors. With 60 Vbeta and 13 Jbeta primers, the PCR was carried out. Assay: immunoSEQ multiplex PCR; the TCRdb copy retains only in-frame clones and omits some. The table lists about 94,000 clones, around 77% of them singletons, with 3.7% in the top ten. The specimen was PBMCs. These receptors came from a man aged 30-40 years in good health and CMV-seronegative.

This clone was detected only once. The gene calls are TRBV9 and TRBJ2-5, with TRBD2 as a possible D gene (7 bases). Trimming pared 4 bases from V and 4 bases from J, leaving 14 bases between. Germline V CDR1 and CDR2: SGDLS, YYNGEE. The CDR3 runs to 14 residues. CDR3 loop: CASSPPRGGETQYF. In DNA, the CDR3 is TGTGCCAGCAGCCCGCCGAGGGGGGGAGAGACCCAGTACTTC.

The rearrangement links TRBV18 to TRBJ2-2; a weak D match, TRBD2 (6 bases). Deletions cut 0 bases from V and 6 bases from J, with 8 bases between. The CDR3 contains 14 residues. Germline CDR1 reads KGHSH; CDR2 reads LQKENI. In DNA form, the CDR3 reads TGTGCCAGCTCACCACCGGGACTCTCCGGGGAGCTGTTTTTT. Its translation is CASSPPGLSGELFF.

The chain is built from TRBV11-2 and TRBJ2-1; 7 bases are a match to TRBD2. The CDR3 runs 14 residues. Germline V gives CDR1 SGHAT, CDR2 FQNNGV. The ends lost 9 bases at V and 2 bases at J; junction bases unmatched: 7. As DNA, the CDR3 is TGTGCCAGTTCACGGGGGGTCACCTACAATGAGCAGTTCTTC. It is translated as CASSRGVTYNEQFF.

The chain carries TRBV27 and TRBJ1-1, with D perhaps TRBD1 (6 bases). The CDR3 runs 19 residues. With 2 bases removed from V and 0 bases from J, the gap between germline ends came to 22 bases. Germline V gene lookup returns CDR1 MNHEY and CDR2 SMNVEV (reference sequence). The CDR3 region is CASSLKGTGRGSLNTEAFF. CDR3 DNA sequence: TGTGCCAGCAGTTTAAAAGGGACCGGCAGGGGATCGTTGAACACTGAAGCTTTCTTT.

The V call is TRBV9, the J call TRBJ2-7, with TRBD2 matching over 9 bases. The CDR3 extends over 17 amino acids. The V segment lost 0 bases and the J segment 3 bases; nucleotides outside the gene matches: 10. Germline CDR1 is SGDLS and CDR2 is YYNGEE. The CDR3 here is CASSVGLTSGQYYEQYF. The CDR3 DNA sequence: TGTGCCAGCAGCGTAGGTTTAACTAGCGGGCAATACTACGAGCAGTACTTC.

V gene TRBV27 combines with J gene TRBJ1-1; weak D call: TRBD1 (5 bases). V was trimmed by 0 bases and J by 5 bases, leaving 16 bases between them. This CDR3 has 16 residues. The germline V gene has CDR1 MNHEY and CDR2 SMNVEV (reference sequence). CDR3 sequence (DNA): TGTGCCAGCAGTTTATCCCCGGGGGGGGGTTGGACTGAAGCTTTCTTT. It encodes CASSLSPGGGWTEAFF.

The chain has TRBV5-1 and TRBJ2-1; D is possibly TRBD2 (5 bases). The V end was cut by 0 bases, the J end by 6 bases, with 7 bases between. The germline gives CDR1 SGHRS, CDR2 YFSETQ. The CDR3 contains 13 residues. The CDR3 DNA reads as TGCGCCAGCAGCTTGGGACTATTCAATGAGCAGTTCTTC. Translated: CASSLGLFNEQFF. Drawing the rest from reference TRBV5-1 and TRBJ2-1, the complete variable domain is KAGVTQTPRYLIKTRGQQVTLSCSPISGHRSVSWYQQTPGQGLQFLFEYFSETQRNKGNFPGRFSGRQFSNSRSEMNVSTLELGDSALYLCASSLGLFNEQFFGPGTRLTVL.

This chain uses TRBV11-2 with TRBJ1-6, with 8 bases fitting TRBD1. The CDR3 runs 13 residues. The germline CDR1 and CDR2 sequences are SGHAT and FQNNGV. Losses at the gene ends were 5 bases for V and 8 bases for J; bases not matched to a gene: 2. The CDR3 is CASSVTGDSPLHF. CDR3 nucleotides: TGTGCCAGCAGCGTGACAGGGGATTCACCCCTCCACTTT.

The chain joins TRBV6-4 to TRBJ2-2; D not certain. CDR3 length equals 13 residues. The germline CDR1 and CDR2 sequences are MRHNA and SNTAGT. V dropped 5 bases and J dropped 1 base, with 5 bases sitting between them. CDR3: CASSPKNTGELFF. As DNA, the CDR3 is TGTGCCAGCAGTCCCAAGAACACCGGGGAGCTGTTTTTT.

The rearrangement joins TRBV5-1 to TRBJ2-3; TRBD2 agrees at 11 bases. Per germline, CDR1 SGHRS and CDR2 YFSETQ. The length of the CDR3 is 15 residues. The trim removed 5 bases at V and 7 bases at J, leaving 9 bases unmatched. CDR3 loop: CASRSGLAVIHTQYF. CDR3 sequence (DNA): TGCGCCAGCAGATCGGGACTAGCGGTAATCCATACGCAGTATTTT.

The gene calls are TRBV27 and TRBJ1-1; 9 bases line up with TRBD1. Germline CDR1 is MNHEY and CDR2 is SMNVEV (reference sequence). CDR3 size: 13 residues. V was pared by 4 bases and J by 5 bases, with 2 bases of the junction left unmatched. CDR3 protein: CASSWTGVTEAFF. CDR3 nucleotides: TGTGCCAGCAGTTGGACAGGGGTGACTGAAGCTTTCTTT.

The chain couples TRBV11-2 to TRBJ1-2; 9 bases are shared with TRBD1. There are 13 residues in the CDR3. Germline CDR1 and CDR2: SGHAT and FQNNGV. The junction had 5 bases not matched to a gene; V was cut back by 5 bases and J by 7 bases. The CDR3 coding sequence is TGTGCCAGCAGCCCCGGGACAGGGTTTGGCTACACCTTC. Translating gives CASSPGTGFGYTF.

V is TRBV7-9 and J is TRBJ1-5; a weak D match, TRBD1 (6 bases). The V end lost 4 bases, the J end lost 5 bases, and 9 bases lay between the germline ends. The CDR3 is 13 residues long. Germline V lookup: CDR1 SEHNR, CDR2 FQNEAQ (reference sequence). CDR3 in amino acids: CASSSSGDQPQHF. CDR3 in DNA: TGTGCCAGCAGCTCCTCAGGGGATCAGCCCCAGCATTTT. The full variable domain, with the rest looked up from reference TRBV7-9 and TRBJ1-5, is DTGVSQNPRHKITKRGQNVTFRCDPISEHNRLYWYRQTLGQGPEFLTYFQNEAQLEKSRLLSDRFSAERPKGSFSTLEIQRTEQGDSAMYLCASSSSGDQPQHFGDGTRLSIL.